This T cell receptor beta chain was documented in a study of circulating CD8 cells and anti-PD-1 response in melanoma. The study, taken as a whole, reports: Peptide assays on expanded sorted subsets replaced tumor-based reactivity testing. PD-1 and DPOS subsets showed similar, higher clonality than DNEG.

The QIAseq Immune Repertoire TCR panel built the libraries from roughly 15 ng of total RNA. TCRdb used MiXCR to reprocess the reads, holding one entry per CDR3 protein. Among roughly 2,000 distinct CDR3 sequences, 7.8% were seen once, and the ten largest hold 6.5% to 9%. From live CD3+CD8+TCRalphabeta+ cells, four PD-1 and/or TIGIT subsets were sorted. V shed 3 bases and J shed 4 bases, with 13 bases lying between them. The CDR3 loop spans 13 amino acids. Germline values: CDR1 DFQATT, CDR2 SNEGSKA (reference sequence). This clonotype is medium-sized in the sample. Antigen unknown. This TCR derives from a human donor with melanoma. The sample was CD8+ T cells from PBMCs, taken at baseline or after one month of anti-PD-1 therapy (not recorded which). The V call is TRBV20-1, the J call TRBJ2-7; TRBD2 is a possible D gene (5 bases). This chain's CDR3 is CSAREASEYEQYF. The CDR3 nucleotides are TGCAGTGCTAGGGAGGCCAGTGAGTACGAGCAGTACTTC.